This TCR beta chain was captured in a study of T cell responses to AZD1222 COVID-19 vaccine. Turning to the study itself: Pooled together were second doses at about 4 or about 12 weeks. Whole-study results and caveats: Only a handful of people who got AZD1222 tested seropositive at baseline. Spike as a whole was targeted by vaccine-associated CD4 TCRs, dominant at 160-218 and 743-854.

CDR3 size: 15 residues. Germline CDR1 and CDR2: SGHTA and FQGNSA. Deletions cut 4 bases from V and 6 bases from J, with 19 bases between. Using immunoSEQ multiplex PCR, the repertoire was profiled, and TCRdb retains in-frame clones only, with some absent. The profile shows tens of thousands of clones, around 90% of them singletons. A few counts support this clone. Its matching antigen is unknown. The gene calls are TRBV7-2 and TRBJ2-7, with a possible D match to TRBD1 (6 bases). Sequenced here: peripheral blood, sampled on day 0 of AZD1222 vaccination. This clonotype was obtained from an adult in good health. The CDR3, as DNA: TGTGCCAGCAGCTCCCAGACAGGCCTGAGGACCGAGCAGTACTTC. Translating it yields CASSSQTGLRTEQYF.